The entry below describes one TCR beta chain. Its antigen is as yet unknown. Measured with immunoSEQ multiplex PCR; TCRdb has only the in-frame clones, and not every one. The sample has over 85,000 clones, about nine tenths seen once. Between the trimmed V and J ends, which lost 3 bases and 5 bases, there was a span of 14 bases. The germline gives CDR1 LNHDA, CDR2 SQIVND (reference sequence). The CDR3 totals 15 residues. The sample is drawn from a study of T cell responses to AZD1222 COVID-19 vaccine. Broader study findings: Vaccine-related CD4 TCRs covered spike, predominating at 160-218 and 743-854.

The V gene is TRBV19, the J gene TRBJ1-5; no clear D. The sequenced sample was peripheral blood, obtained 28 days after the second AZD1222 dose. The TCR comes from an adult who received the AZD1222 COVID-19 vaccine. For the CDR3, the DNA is TGTGCCAGTAGTATTTGGCAGGACGGCGATCAGCCCCAGCATTTT. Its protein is CASSIWQDGDQPQHF.